This entry describes one TCR beta chain. Antigen specificity is unknown. Germline lookup yields CDR1 MNHEY and CDR2 SVGEGT. The V and J ends lost 6 bases and 8 bases, in that order; junction bases with no gene match: 7. The CDR3 covers 15 residues. No fewer than 5.5 micrograms of total RNA were isolated from every sample. These data come from a study of blood T cells in healthy people across ages. Looking at the study overall: The template switching approach captured approximately one barcoded beta molecule for every two T cells.

Whole-study findings and limits: Not knowing donor CMV status may have confounded expanded clonotype changes. Age brought a roughly linear fall in TCR beta diversity measured per million T cells.

The authors ran a second PCR of roughly 6 to 12 cycles using a sample-barcoded 5' primer and a J-beta primer mix. From the 5' RACE reads, TCRdb called clonotypes with MiXCR, one entry per CDR3 protein. Here the sample spans some 640,000 distinct CDR3 sequences, approximately 50% being singletons. The chain joins TRBV6-2 or TRBV6-3 to TRBJ2-6, with 10 bases fitting TRBD1. This receptor was taken from a woman in her sixties or seventies in good health. Sequenced sample: blood. The CDR3 loop reads CASSQGQGLTNVLTF. CDR3 in DNA: TGTGCCAGCAGCCAGGGACAGGGGCTGACCAACGTCCTGACTTTC.